The source of this TCR beta chain is a study of neurological immune-mediated disorders. The CDR3 sequence is 13 residues long. Trimming removed 6 bases from V and 2 bases from J, with 10 bases in between. The germline gives CDR1 LNHDA, CDR2 SQIVND (reference sequence). Source material was 2 million unsorted PBMCs, stored at -80 °C in RNAlater. Many counts were recorded for this clonotype. Synthesis of cDNA was accomplished via 5'RACE employing 10-nucleotide random UMIs. TCRdb used MiXCR to reprocess the 5' RACE reads, holding one entry per CDR3 protein. The sample includes just under 45,000 distinct CDR3 sequences, 12% of them seen just once.

The clonotype comes from a female donor in good health. The material sequenced was PBMCs. The genes are TRBV19 and TRBJ1-1; D is unresolved. As DNA, the CDR3 is TGTGCCAGTAGCCCCGTAGCTAACACTGAAGCTTTCTTT. Protein sequence: CASSPVANTEAFF.